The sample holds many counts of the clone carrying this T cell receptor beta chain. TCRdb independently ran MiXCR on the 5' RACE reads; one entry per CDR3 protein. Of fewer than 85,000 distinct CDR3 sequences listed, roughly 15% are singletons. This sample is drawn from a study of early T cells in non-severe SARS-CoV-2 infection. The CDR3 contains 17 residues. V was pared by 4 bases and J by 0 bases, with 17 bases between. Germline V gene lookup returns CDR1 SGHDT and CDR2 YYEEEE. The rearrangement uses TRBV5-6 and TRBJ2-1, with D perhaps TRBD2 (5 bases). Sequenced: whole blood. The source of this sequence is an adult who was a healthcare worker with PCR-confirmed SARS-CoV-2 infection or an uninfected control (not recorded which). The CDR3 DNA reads TGTGCCAGCAGCCAGGAGAGGGCCCAGATCTCCTACAATGAGCAGTTCTTC. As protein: CASSQERAQISYNEQFF.